Presented here are 8 T cell receptor beta chains from one specimen sequenced in a study of Ad26.COV2.S vaccination and SARS-CoV-2 variants. Treatment reported: 15 to 20 received Ad26.COV2.S at low or high dose, single or two shots; 5 received placebo; per-sample allocation not given. Repertoires come from day 63 after the first vaccine or placebo injection. The table came from immunoSEQ multiplex PCR; TCRdb's copy has only in-frame clones and leaves some out. The repertoire holds about 350,000 clones, more than 75% seen once, with around 3% in the top ten. The sequenced sample was peripheral blood, obtained in a trial of Ad26.COV2.S vaccine versus placebo. The receptors here all came from a person between 18 and 65 years old who received the Ad26.COV2.S COVID-19 vaccine or a placebo.

The chain combines TRBV11-3 with TRBJ2-7, with unresolved D. Germline V CDR1 and CDR2: SGHNT, YENEEA. This CDR3 is built from 14 residues. V was trimmed by 0 bases and J by 6 bases, leaving 12 bases between them. The CDR3 bases are TGTGCCAGCAGCTTAGATTTTGGGCAACGCGAGCAGTACTTC. The encoded protein is CASSLDFGQREQYF.

Here the CDR3 DNA reads TGTGCTAGTGGTCGGGGCCTGTTGAGCGCAGATACGCAGTATTTT. This gives the protein CASGRGLLSADTQYF. The J gene is TRBJ2-3, the V gene TRBV12-5; the D call may be TRBD1 or TRBD2 (5 bases each). Germline assignment: CDR1 LGHNT and CDR2 FRNRAP. Trimming took off 5 bases at V and 4 bases at J, with 16 bases between the two ends. There are 15 residues in the CDR3. Full variable domain (rest looked up from reference TRBV12-5 and TRBJ2-3): DARVTQTPRHKVTEMGQEVTMRCQPILGHNTVFWYRQTMMQGLELLAYFRNRAPLDDSGMPKDRFSAEMPDATLATLKIQPSEPRDSAVYFCASGRGLLSADTQYFGPGTRLTVL.

The J gene is TRBJ1-1, the V gene TRBV7-2; TRBD1 is a possible D gene (6 bases). V lost 4 bases to trimming and J lost 4 bases, with 19 bases between them. CDR1 SGHTA and CDR2 FQGNSA come from the germline V gene. This CDR3 region has 16 residues. The CDR3 region is CASSSRDTLRGTEAFF. The CDR3 nucleotides are TGTGCCAGCAGCTCCCGGGACACCTTACGGGGCACTGAAGCTTTCTTT. Looking up the rest from reference TRBV7-2 and TRBJ1-1 gives the full variable domain: GAGVSQSPSNKVTEKGKDVELRCDPISGHTALYWYRQSLGQGLEFLIYFQGNSAPDKSGLPSDRFSAERTGGSVSTLTIQRTQQEDSAVYLCASSSRDTLRGTEAFFGQGTRLTVV.

The chain employs TRBV7-2 and TRBJ1-2; weak D call: TRBD1 (6 bases). Looked up from germline, CDR1 is SGHTA and CDR2 is FQGNSA. The CDR3 sequence is 15 residues long. V dropped 5 bases and J dropped 3 bases, with 16 bases sitting between them. The CDR3 DNA reads TGTGCCAGCAGCACCCTAGGCCAGGGGTACTATGGCTACACCTTC. It is translated as CASSTLGQGYYGYTF.

The V and J genes are TRBV18 and TRBJ1-4; no clear D. This CDR3 region has 15 residues. Germline V gene sequence: CDR1 KGHSH, CDR2 LQKENI. Trimming pared 6 bases from V and 0 bases from J, leaving 11 bases between. The CDR3 DNA is TGTGCCAGCTCCCACGACACCACAACTAATGAAAAACTGTTTTTT. It codes for CASSHDTTTNEKLFF.

The chain joins TRBV11-3 to TRBJ1-6; D not certain. Germline V gene lookup returns CDR1 SGHNT and CDR2 YENEEA. V gave up 1 base and J gave up 7 bases, with 8 bases separating them. This CDR3 comprises 14 residues. The CDR3 reads CASSLVALNSPLHF. The DNA of the CDR3 is TGTGCCAGCAGCTTAGTAGCCTTGAATTCACCCCTCCACTTT.

The chain is built from TRBV9 and TRBJ1-3, with unresolved D. The germline CDR1 and CDR2 sequences are SGDLS and YYNGEE. The CDR3 contains 14 residues. V dropped 4 bases and J dropped 4 bases, with 12 bases sitting between them. The CDR3 DNA follows: TGTGCCAGCAGCCAATCAGGAACGGGAAACACCATATATTTT. It translates to CASSQSGTGNTIYF.

The rearrangement joins TRBV9 to TRBJ2-1, with unresolved D. Germline V gives CDR1 SGDLS, CDR2 YYNGEE. The CDR3 is made up of 16 amino acids. Trimming removed 3 bases from V and 0 bases from J, with 13 bases in between. The chain's CDR3 is CASSAPAASSYNEQFF. CDR3 nucleotides: TGTGCCAGCAGCGCCCCCGCCGCGAGCTCCTACAATGAGCAGTTCTTC. The full variable domain, with the rest looked up from reference TRBV9 and TRBJ2-1, is DSGVTQTPKHLITATGQRVTLRCSPRSGDLSVYWYQQSLDQGLQFLIQYYNGEERAKGNILERFSAQQFPDLHSELNLSSLELGDSALYFCASSAPAASSYNEQFFGPGTRLTVL.